This TCR beta chain stems from a study of blood T cell repertoires in COVID-19. The overall study: From the United States, Italy and Spain came samples of acute and convalescent COVID-19. The cDNA or gDNA used as material had been derived from T cells, B-cell-depleted T cells, or PBMCs.

Study processing details: It was from reference gene primer amplification that nucleated cell counts were estimated. Profiled with immunoSEQ multiplex PCR; TCRdb holds only in-frame clones, not every one. V and J calls and clone size are those listed in that table; D and trimming were worked out from the DNA. The table records 100,000 or so clones, approximately 76% of them present only once. Trimming cost V 5 bases and J 2 bases, with 15 bases left between them. The CDR3 loop spans 15 amino acids. Per germline, CDR1 MNHEY and CDR2 SMNVEV (reference sequence). The clonotype was recovered from a woman in her 70s with acute or convalescent COVID-19. The genes are TRBV27 and TRBJ1-1; TRBD1 might be the D (5 bases). The sample consisted of peripheral blood. This CDR3 reads CASSPIRTINTEAFF. The CDR3, as DNA: TGTGCCAGCAGTCCAATCAGGACAATAAACACTGAAGCTTTCTTT.